Listed below are T cell receptor beta chains from one sample, sequenced in a study of blood T cell repertoires in COVID-19. TCRdb keeps only in-frame clones here, not all; method: immunoSEQ multiplex PCR. The table includes 170,000 or so clones, approximately 80% detected once. The sequencing sample was made of peripheral blood. These receptors were taken from a woman aged 55-69 years with acute or convalescent COVID-19. CDR3s include the opening cysteine and the closing phenylalanine or tryptophan.

TRBJ2-3,TRBV18,15,CASSPVRSSTDTQYF
TRBJ1-6,TRBV5-1,15,CASSPGTGGGSPLHF
TRBJ2-7,TRBV27,13,CASGRDSFYEQYF
TRBJ2-5,TRBV19,16,CASSISIGWNQETQYF
TRBJ1-1,TRBV6-5,15,CASSYPRKGATEAFF
TRBJ1-5,TRBV28,14,CASSLQTGALPQHF
TRBJ1-6,TRBV3-1/TRBV3-2,16,CASSQGSSSYNSPLHF
TRBJ1-1,TRBV29-1,13,CSVYRGSNTEAFF
TRBJ2-5,TRBV6-5,15,CASSYSQWGKETQYF
TRBJ2-3,TRBV4-2,19,CASSARLAEAATSTDTQYF
TRBJ1-4,TRBV3-1/TRBV3-2,15,CASSQEGRGREKLFF
TRBJ2-3,TRBV4-1,14,CASSQGGLTDTQYF
TRBJ1-2,TRBV4-2,13,CASSQVAGRGYTF
TRBJ1-1,TRBV19,14,CASSAQGAWTEAFF
TRBJ1-2,TRBV2,14,CASRSTGGAYGYTF
TRBJ1-5,TRBV4-2,17,CASSRDRAWGSNQPQHF
TRBJ2-7,TRBV18,15,CASSSTGTSVFEQYF
TRBJ1-3,TRBV28,19,CASRTGPGDRGGSGNTIYF
TRBJ1-4,TRBV6-2/TRBV6-3,15,CASSYDRAANEKLFF
TRBJ2-1,TRBV9,14,CASSLIVRSNEQFF
TRBJ1-6,TRBV5-1,14,CASTGYSGNSPLHF
TRBJ2-5,TRBV7-2,15,CASSLVQGPTETQYF
TRBJ1-1,TRBV27,12,CAIRDRGLEAFF
TRBJ2-3,TRBV12-3/TRBV12-4,12,CASGQGPDTQYF
TRBJ2-3,TRBV7-8,15,CASSPGTGGTDTQYF
TRBJ2-7,TRBV18,15,CASSPPERQGYEQYF
TRBJ2-4,TRBV7-2,18,CASSKGTTGIGAKNIQYF
TRBJ1-3,TRBV2,15,CASRGGSFSGNTIYF
TRBJ1-2,TRBV15,18,CATSRDPWGQGKDYGYTF
TRBJ1-5,TRBV13,12,CASSPDTQPQHF
TRBJ2-5,TRBV6-2/TRBV6-3,14,CASSYSAGGETQYF
TRBJ1-6,TRBV11-2,16,CASSFRGDSYNSPLHF
TRBJ2-2,TRBV30,15,CAWSTRDRNTGELFF
TRBJ1-2,TRBV2,11,CAGSTGYGYTF
TRBJ2-7,TRBV6-6,14,CASSVRGRSFEQYF
TRBJ2-1,TRBV7-2,14,CASSSTHRGNEQFF
TRBJ1-5,TRBV7-2,15,CASSLGGQGNQPQHF
TRBJ1-2,TRBV25-1,13,CASSPGGFYGYTF
TRBJ2-7,TRBV4-3,17,CASSQDHQARGAYEQYF
TRBJ1-2,TRBV4-2,13,CASSQAQGGGYTF
TRBJ1-5,TRBV7-9,15,CASSLGPTGNQPQHF
TRBJ2-2,TRBV6-5,14,CATRQGIIAGELFF
TRBJ2-7,TRBV7-8,14,CASSFGRGRREQYF
TRBJ1-2,TRBV3-1/TRBV3-2,14,CASSQDLEGGGYTF
TRBJ1-6,TRBV5-1,16,CASSLDLQGFNSPLHF